The 2 T cell receptor beta chains given below trace back to one sample, sequenced in a study of T cell changes during pregnancy in multiple sclerosis. The assay was immunoSEQ multiplex PCR, and TCRdb's table has in-frame clones only and misses some. The sample holds approximately 32,000 clones; about 92% are singletons and the top ten take approximately 5%. Source: CD8+ T cells from peripheral blood mononuclear cells, taken in the first trimester of pregnancy. These receptors all stem from a female donor with multiple sclerosis, enrolled in a pregnancy study.

The rearrangement links TRBV14 to TRBJ2-3; D is ambiguous. Per germline, CDR1 SGHDN and CDR2 FVKESK. The CDR3 consists of 15 residues. V dropped 4 bases and J dropped 7 bases, with 18 bases sitting between them. CDR3 DNA sequence: TGTGCCAGCAGCCCACCCCTCGATTACAATTATACGCAGTATTTT. Its translation is CASSPPLDYNYTQYF.

This chain connects TRBV5-6 to TRBJ1-3, with TRBD1 matching over 8 bases. Germline V gene sequence: CDR1 SGHDT, CDR2 YYEEEE. The CDR3 has 15 amino acids. After removal of 1 base from V and 3 bases from J, the junction contained 3 bases not matched to a gene. The CDR3 protein is CASSLPTGVGNTIYF. CDR3 coding DNA: TGTGCCAGCAGCTTGCCGACAGGGGTTGGAAACACCATATATTTT.